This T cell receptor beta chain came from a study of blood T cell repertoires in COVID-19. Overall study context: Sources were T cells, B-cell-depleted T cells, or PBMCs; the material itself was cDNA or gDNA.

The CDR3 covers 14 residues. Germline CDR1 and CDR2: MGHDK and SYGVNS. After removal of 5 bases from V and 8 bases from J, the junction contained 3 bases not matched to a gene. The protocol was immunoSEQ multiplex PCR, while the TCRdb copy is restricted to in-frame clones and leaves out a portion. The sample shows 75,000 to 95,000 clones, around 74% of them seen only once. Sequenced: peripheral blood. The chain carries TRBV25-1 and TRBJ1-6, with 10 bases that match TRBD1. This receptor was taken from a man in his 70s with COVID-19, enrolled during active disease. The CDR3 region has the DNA TGTGCCAGCAGTTCGGGACAGGGGTATTCACCCCTCCACTTT. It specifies CASSSGQGYSPLHF.